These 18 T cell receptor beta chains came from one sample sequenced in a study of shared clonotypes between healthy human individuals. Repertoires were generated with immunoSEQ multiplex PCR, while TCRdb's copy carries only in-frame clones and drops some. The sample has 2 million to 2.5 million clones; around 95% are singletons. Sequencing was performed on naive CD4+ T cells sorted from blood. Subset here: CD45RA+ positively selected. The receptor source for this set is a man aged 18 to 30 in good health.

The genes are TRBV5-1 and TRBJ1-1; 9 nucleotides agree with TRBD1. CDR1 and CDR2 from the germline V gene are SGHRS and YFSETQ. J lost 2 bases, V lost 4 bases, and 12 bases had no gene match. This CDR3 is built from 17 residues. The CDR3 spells CASSLSGTGMGNTEAFF. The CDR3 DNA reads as TGCGCCAGCAGCCTATCCGGGACAGGGATGGGTAACACTGAAGCTTTCTTT. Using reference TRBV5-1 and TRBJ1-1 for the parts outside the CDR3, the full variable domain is KAGVTQTPRYLIKTRGQQVTLSCSPISGHRSVSWYQQTPGQGLQFLFEYFSETQRNKGNFPGRFSGRQFSNSRSEMNVSTLELGDSALYLCASSLSGTGMGNTEAFFGQGTRLTVV.

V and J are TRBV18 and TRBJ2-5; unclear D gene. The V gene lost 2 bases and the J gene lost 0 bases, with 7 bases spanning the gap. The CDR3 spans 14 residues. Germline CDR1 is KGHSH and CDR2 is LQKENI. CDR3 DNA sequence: TGTGCCAGCTCACCAGCCAGGAACCAAGAGACCCAGTACTTC. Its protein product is CASSPARNQETQYF. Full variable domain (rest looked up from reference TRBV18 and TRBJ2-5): NAGVMQNPRHLVRRRGQEARLRCSPMKGHSHVYWYRQLPEEGLKFMVYLQKENIIDESGMPKERFSAEFPKEGPSILRIQQVVRGDSAAYFCASSPARNQETQYFGPGTRLLVL.

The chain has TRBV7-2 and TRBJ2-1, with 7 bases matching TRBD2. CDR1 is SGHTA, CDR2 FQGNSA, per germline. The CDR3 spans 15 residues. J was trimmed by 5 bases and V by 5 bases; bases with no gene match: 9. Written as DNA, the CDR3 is TGTGCCAGCAGCCCGACTAGCAACCTTCACAATGAGCAGTTCTTC. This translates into CASSPTSNLHNEQFF.

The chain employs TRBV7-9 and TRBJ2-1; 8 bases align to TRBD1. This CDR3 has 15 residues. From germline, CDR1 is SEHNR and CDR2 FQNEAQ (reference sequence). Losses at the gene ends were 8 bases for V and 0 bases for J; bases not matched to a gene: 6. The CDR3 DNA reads TGTGCCAGCGGAAAGGACAGGGCCTCCTACAATGAGCAGTTCTTC. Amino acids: CASGKDRASYNEQFF.

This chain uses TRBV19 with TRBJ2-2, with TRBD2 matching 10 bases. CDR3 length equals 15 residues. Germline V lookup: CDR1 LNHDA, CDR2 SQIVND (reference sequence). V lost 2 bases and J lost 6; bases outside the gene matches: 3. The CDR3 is CASSIPSGSPGELFF. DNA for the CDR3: TGTGCCAGTAGTATACCTAGCGGGAGTCCCGGGGAGCTGTTTTTT.

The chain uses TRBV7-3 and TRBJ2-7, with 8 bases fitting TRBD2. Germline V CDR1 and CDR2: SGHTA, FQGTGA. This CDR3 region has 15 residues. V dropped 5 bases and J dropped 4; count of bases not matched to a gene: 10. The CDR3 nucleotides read TGTGCCAGCAGCAGCGGGGGTGAGGTGGTGTACGAGCAGTACTTC. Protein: CASSSGGEVVYEQYF.

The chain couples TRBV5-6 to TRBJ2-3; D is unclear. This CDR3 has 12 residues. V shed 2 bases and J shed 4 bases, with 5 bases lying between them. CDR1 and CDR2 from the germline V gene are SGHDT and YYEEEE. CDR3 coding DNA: TGTGCCAGCAGCTTAGTTTCAGATACGCAGTATTTT. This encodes CASSLVSDTQYF.

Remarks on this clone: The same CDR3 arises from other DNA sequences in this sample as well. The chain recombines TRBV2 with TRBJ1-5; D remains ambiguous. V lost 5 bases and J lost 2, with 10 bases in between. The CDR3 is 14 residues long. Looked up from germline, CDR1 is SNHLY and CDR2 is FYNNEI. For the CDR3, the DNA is TGTGCCAGCAGTCCAGGCCAGGGCAATCAGCCCCAGCATTTT. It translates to CASSPGQGNQPQHF.

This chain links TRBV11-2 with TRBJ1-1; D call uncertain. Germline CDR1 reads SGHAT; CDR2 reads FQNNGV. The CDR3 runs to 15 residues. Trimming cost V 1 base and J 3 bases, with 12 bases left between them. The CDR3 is CASSLVVTGDTEAFF. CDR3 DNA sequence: TGTGCCAGCAGCTTAGTAGTGACCGGGGACACTGAAGCTTTCTTT.

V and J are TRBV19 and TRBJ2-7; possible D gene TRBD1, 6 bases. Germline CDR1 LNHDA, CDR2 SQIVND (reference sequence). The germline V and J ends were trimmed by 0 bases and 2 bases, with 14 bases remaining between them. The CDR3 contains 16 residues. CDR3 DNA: TGTGCCAGTAGTATAGAACCCCGGACAGCAGCCTACGAGCAGTACTTC. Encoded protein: CASSIEPRTAAYEQYF.

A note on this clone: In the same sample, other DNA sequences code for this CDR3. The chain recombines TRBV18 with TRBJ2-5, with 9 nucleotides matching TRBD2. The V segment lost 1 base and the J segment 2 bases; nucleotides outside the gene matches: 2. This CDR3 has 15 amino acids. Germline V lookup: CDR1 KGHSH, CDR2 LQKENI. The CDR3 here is CASSPLAGVQETQYF. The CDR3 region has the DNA TGTGCCAGCTCACCACTAGCGGGGGTACAAGAGACCCAGTACTTC.

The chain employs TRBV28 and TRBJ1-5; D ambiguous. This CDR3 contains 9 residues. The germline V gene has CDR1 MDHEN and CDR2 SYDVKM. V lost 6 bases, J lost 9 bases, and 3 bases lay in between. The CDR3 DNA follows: TGTGCCAGCAGCCCGCCCCAGCATTTT. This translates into CASSPPQHF.

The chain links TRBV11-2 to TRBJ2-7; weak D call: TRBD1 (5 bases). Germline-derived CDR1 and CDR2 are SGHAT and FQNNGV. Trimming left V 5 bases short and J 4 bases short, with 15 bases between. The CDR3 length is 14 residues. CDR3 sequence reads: CASSEKGEVYEQYF. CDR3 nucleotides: TGTGCCAGCAGCGAGAAAGGGGAAGTTTACGAGCAGTACTTC.

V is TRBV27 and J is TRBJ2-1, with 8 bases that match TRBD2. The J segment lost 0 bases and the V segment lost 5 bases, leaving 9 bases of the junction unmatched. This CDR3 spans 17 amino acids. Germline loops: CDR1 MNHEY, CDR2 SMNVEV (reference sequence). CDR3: CASSPAPGLGSYNEQFF. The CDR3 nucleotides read TGTGCCAGCAGTCCCGCCCCGGGACTAGGCTCCTACAATGAGCAGTTCTTC.

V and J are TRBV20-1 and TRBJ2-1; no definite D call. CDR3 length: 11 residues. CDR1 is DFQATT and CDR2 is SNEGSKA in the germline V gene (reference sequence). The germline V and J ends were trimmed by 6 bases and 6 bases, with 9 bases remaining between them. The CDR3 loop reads CSAVDRNEQFF. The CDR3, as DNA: TGCAGTGCAGTGGACCGCAATGAGCAGTTCTTC.

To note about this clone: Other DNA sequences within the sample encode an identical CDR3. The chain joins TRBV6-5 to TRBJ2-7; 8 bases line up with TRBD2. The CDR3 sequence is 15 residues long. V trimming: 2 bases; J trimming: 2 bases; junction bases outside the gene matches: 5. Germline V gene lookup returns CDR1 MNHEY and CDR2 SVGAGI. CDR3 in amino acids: CASSYALAGAYEQYF. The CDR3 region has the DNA TGTGCCAGCAGTTACGCCCTAGCGGGTGCCTACGAGCAGTACTTC.

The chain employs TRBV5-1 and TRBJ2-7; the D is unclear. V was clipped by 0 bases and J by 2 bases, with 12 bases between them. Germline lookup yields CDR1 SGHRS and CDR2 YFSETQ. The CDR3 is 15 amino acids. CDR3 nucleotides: TGCGCCAGCAGCTTGGATGGCAGCACCACCTACGAGCAGTACTTC. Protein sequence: CASSLDGSTTYEQYF.

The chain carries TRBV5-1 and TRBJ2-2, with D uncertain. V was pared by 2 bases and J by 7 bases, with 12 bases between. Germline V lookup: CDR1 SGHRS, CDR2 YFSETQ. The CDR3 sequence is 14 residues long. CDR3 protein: CASSFGDLGGELFF. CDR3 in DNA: TGCGCCAGCAGCTTCGGAGATTTAGGCGGGGAGCTGTTTTTT.